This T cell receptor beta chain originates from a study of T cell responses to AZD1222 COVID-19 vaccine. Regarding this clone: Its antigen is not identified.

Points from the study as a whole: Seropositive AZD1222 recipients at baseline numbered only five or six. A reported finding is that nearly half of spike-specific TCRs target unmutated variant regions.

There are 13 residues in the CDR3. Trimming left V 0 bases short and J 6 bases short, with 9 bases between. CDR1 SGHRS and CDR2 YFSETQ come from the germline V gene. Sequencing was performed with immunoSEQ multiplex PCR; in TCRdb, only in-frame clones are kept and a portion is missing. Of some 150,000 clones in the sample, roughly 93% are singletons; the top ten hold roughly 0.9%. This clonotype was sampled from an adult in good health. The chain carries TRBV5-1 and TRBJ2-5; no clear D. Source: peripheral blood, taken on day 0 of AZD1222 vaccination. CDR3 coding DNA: TGCGCCAGCAGCTTGGGTGGGGAACAGACCCAGTACTTC. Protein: CASSLGGEQTQYF.